What follows are 9 T cell receptor beta chains derived from one specimen sequenced in a study of cytomegalovirus exposure and HLA in healthy donors. The primer mix had 60 Vbeta and 13 Jbeta primers. Clones were sequenced by immunoSEQ multiplex PCR, and TCRdb holds only the in-frame ones, with some missing. Found here are 80,000 or so clones, about two thirds of them singletons; the top ten hold about 5.7%. Sequenced material: PBMCs. These receptors originate from a young man in good health and CMV-seropositive.

The chain carries TRBV11-2 and TRBJ2-3; TRBD1 aligns across 7 bases. V lost 2 bases and J lost 1; bases outside the gene matches: 6. Germline V CDR1 and CDR2: SGHAT, FQNNGV. This CDR3 has 16 residues. Here the CDR3 DNA reads TGTGCCAGCAGCTTAATAGGGGGCTGGGGCACAGATACGCAGTATTTT. It is translated as CASSLIGGWGTDTQYF.

The gene calls are TRBV25-1 and TRBJ1-6; 11 bases agree with TRBD1. The length of the CDR3 is 14 residues. The germline V gene has CDR1 MGHDK and CDR2 SYGVNS. J gave up 9 bases and V 5 bases, and 3 bases lay outside the gene matches. The CDR3, as DNA: TGTGCCAGCAGTTGGGACAGGGGGTCTTCACCCCTCCACTTT. Encoded protein: CASSWDRGSSPLHF.

The chain links TRBV25-1 to TRBJ1-2, with a weak D call TRBD1 (5 bases). The CDR3 loop spans 15 amino acids. V was clipped by 3 bases and J by 1 base, with 12 bases between them. The germline V gene has CDR1 MGHDK and CDR2 SYGVNS. This CDR3 is CASSEGEGYNYGYTF. The CDR3 nucleotides read TGTGCCAGCAGTGAGGGGGAGGGATATAACTATGGCTACACCTTC.

V and J are TRBV5-1 and TRBJ1-3; 7 positions match TRBD1. In germline, CDR1 is SGHRS, CDR2 YFSETQ. This CDR3 contains 19 residues. The V segment lost 4 bases and the J segment 0 bases; nucleotides outside the gene matches: 16. CDR3 residues: CASSPQGPRGGLSGNTIYF. CDR3 nucleotides: TGCGCCAGCAGCCCGCAAGGACCACGAGGGGGCCTCTCTGGAAACACCATATATTTT.

This clone was seen a few times. The genes are TRBV27 and TRBJ2-7, with TRBD2 matching 9 bases. The CDR3 is 14 residues long. V shed 3 bases, J shed 2 bases, and the junction held 2 bases outside the gene matches. Germline V gene lookup returns CDR1 MNHEY and CDR2 SMNVEV (reference sequence). The CDR3: CASSFGGRAYEQYF. DNA for the CDR3: TGTGCCAGCAGTTTTGGCGGGAGGGCCTACGAGCAGTACTTC.

The rearrangement links TRBV6-1 to TRBJ1-6; D may be TRBD1 (5 bases). The V gene lost 3 bases and the J gene lost 1 base, with 10 bases spanning the gap. There are 16 residues in the CDR3. Germline V gene lookup returns CDR1 MNHNS and CDR2 SASEGT. In nucleotides, the CDR3 is TGTGCCAGCAGTGATTCAGCAGGGTCCTATAATTCACCCCTCCACTTT. Protein sequence: CASSDSAGSYNSPLHF.

In its sample, this clone was seen once. The CDR3 loop reads CASSLPVGGNEKLFF. Written as DNA, the CDR3 is TGTGCCAGCAGTCTACCCGTGGGGGGGAATGAAAAACTGTTTTTT. The rearrangement uses TRBV28 and TRBJ1-4; TRBD1 is a possible D gene (5 bases). V shed 5 bases and J shed 5 bases, with 15 bases lying between them. The CDR3 spans 15 residues. Germline V gene data show CDR1 as MDHEN and CDR2 as SYDVKM.

The chain recombines TRBV28 with TRBJ1-2, with TRBD1 identical over 8 bases. The germline V gene encodes CDR1 MDHEN and CDR2 SYDVKM. This CDR3 region has 15 residues. J gave up 3 bases and V 6 bases, and 9 bases lay outside the gene matches. CDR3 nucleotides: TGTGCCAGCAGCACTCGGACAGGGAAGCACTATGGCTACACCTTC. Amino acid sequence: CASSTRTGKHYGYTF.

The chain joins TRBV28 to TRBJ1-2; D gene uncertain. Germline lookup yields CDR1 MDHEN and CDR2 SYDVKM. The CDR3 is 12 amino acids. V was trimmed by 2 bases and J by 5 bases, leaving 6 bases between them. The CDR3 is CASSLREYGYTF. In DNA form, the CDR3 reads TGTGCCAGCAGTTTAAGGGAGTATGGCTACACCTTC.